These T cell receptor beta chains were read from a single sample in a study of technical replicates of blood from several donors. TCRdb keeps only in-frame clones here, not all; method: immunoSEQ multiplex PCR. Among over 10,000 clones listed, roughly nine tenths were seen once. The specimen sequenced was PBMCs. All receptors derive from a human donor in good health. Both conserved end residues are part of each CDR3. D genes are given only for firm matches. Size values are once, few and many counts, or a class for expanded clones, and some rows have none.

CASSLGGNTEAFF TGTGCCAGCAGCTTGGGGGGGAACACTGAAGCTTTCTTT once TRBJ1-1 TRBV11-3 -
CAGRGGTGSSGANVLTF TGTGCCGGCCGCGGGGGGACAGGGTCTTCTGGGGCCAACGTCCTGACTTTC - TRBJ2-6 TRBV11-2 -
CASLQGSGELFF TGTGCCAGTCTACAGGGGTCCGGGGAGCTGTTTTTT - TRBJ2-2 TRBV7-8 TRBD1
CASSSAAAGVSEQYF TGTGCCAGCAGCTCCGCCGCTGCGGGAGTGAGTGAGCAGTACTTC - TRBJ2-7 TRBV7-6 TRBD2
CTSRSGSSYNEQFF TGTACCAGTCGTAGCGGGAGCTCCTACAATGAGCAGTTCTTC - TRBJ2-1 TRBV19 TRBD2
CASSLAVSGSTGELFF TGCGCCAGCAGCTTGGCGGTTAGCGGGTCGACCGGGGAGCTGTTTTTT - TRBJ2-2 TRBV5-1 TRBD2
CASSPTSGQETQYF TGTGCCAGCAGCCCGACTAGCGGCCAAGAGACCCAGTACTTC - TRBJ2-5 TRBV7-9 TRBD2
CASSGHLLEENIQYF TGTGCCAGCAGCGGGCACTTACTGGAGGAAAACATTCAGTACTTC - TRBJ2-4 TRBV9 -
CATDDRDNQPQHF TGTGCCACCGATGACAGGGACAATCAGCCCCAGCATTTT - TRBJ1-5 TRBV19 TRBD1
CASSPTSTTDEQYF TGTGCCAGCAGCCCGACTTCTACCACGGACGAGCAGTACTTC - TRBJ2-7 TRBV7-9 -
CASSYSINADYNEQFF TGTGCCAGCAGTTACTCGATTAATGCGGATTACAATGAGCAGTTCTTC - TRBJ2-1 TRBV6-6 -
CASSLETLGDTQYF TGTGCCAGCAGCTTGGAAACCCTCGGAGATACGCAGTATTTT - TRBJ2-3 TRBV5-4 -
CASSPGQGGGYGYTF TGTGCCAGTAGCCCCGGACAGGGCGGCGGCTATGGCTACACCTTC - TRBJ1-2 TRBV19 TRBD1
CASSLVSGGLTDTQYF TGCGCCAGCAGCTTGGTTTCGGGGGGCCTCACAGATACGCAGTATTTT - TRBJ2-3 TRBV5-1 -
CASSEGDGGTQYF TGTGCCAGCTCAGAGGGAGACGGGGGGACCCAGTACTTC - TRBJ2-5 TRBV11-2 -
CASSFRQGASQPQHF TGTGCCAGCAGTTTCAGACAGGGGGCTAGCCAGCCCCAGCATTTT - TRBJ1-5 TRBV6-5 TRBD1
CASRAAGAHYEQYF TGTGCCAGTAGGGCAGCGGGAGCCCACTACGAGCAGTACTTC once TRBJ2-7 TRBV19 TRBD2
CASSQGDSRNYYEQYF TGTGCCAGCAGCCAGGGGGACTCCCGTAACTACTACGAGCAGTACTTC - TRBJ2-7 TRBV7-9 -
CASGLSEGSKETQYF TGTGCTAGTGGTTTGAGTGAGGGCAGTAAAGAGACCCAGTACTTC - TRBJ2-5 TRBV12-5 -
CASSSGVGSYEQYF TGTGCCAGCTCATCCGGGGTCGGGTCCTACGAGCAGTACTTC - TRBJ2-7 TRBV18 -
CASRSLGQGQETQYF TGTGCCAGCAGGTCCCTGGGACAGGGCCAAGAGACCCAGTACTTC - TRBJ2-5 TRBV7-9 TRBD1
CASSLVRGAYEQYF TGTGCCAGCAGCTTGGTTCGGGGGGCCTACGAGCAGTACTTC - TRBJ2-7 TRBV5-6 TRBD2